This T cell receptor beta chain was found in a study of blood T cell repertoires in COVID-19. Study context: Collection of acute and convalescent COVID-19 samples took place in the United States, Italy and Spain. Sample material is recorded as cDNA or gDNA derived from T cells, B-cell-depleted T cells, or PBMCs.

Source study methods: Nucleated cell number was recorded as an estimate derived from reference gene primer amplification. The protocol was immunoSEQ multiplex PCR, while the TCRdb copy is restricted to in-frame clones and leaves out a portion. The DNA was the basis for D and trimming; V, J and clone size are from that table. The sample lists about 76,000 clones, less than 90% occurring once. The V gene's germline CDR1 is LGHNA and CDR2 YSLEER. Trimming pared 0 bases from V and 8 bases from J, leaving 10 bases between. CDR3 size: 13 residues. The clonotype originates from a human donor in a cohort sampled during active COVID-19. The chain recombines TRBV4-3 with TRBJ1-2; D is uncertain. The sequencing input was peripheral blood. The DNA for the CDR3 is TGCGCCAGCAGCCAAGATAGGAGGGAAGGCTACACCTTC. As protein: CASSQDRREGYTF.